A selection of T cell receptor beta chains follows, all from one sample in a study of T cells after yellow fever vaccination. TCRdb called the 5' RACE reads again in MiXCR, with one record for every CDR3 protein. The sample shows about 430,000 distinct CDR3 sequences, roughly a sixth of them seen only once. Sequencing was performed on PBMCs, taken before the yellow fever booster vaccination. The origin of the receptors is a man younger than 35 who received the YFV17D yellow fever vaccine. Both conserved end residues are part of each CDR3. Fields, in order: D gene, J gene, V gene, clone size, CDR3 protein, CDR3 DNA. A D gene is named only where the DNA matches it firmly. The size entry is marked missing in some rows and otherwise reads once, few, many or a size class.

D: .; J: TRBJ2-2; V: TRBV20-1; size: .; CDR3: CSASLRANTGELFF; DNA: TGCAGTGCCAGCTTGCGGGCGAACACCGGGGAGCTGTTTTTT
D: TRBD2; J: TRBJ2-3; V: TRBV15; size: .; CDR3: CATSRGLELVTDTQYF; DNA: TGTGCCACCAGCAGGGGACTAGAGCTGGTCACGGATACGCAGTATTTT
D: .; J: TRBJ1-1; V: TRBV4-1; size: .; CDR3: CASSQLGTAFF; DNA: TGCGCCAGCAGCCAACTAGGGACTGCTTTCTTT
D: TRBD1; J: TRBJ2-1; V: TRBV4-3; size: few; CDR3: CASSPSLDRDDEQFF; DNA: TGCGCCAGCAGCCCATCTTTGGACAGGGATGATGAGCAGTTCTTC
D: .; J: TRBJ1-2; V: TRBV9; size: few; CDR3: CASSVTGRSYGYTF; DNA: TGTGCCAGCAGCGTAACAGGGAGGTCCTACGGCTACACCTTC
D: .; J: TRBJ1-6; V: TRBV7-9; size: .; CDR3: CASSLLLRNSPLHF; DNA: TGTGCCAGCAGCTTACTTCTGAGGAATTCACCCCTCCACTTT
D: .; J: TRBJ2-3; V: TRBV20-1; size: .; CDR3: CSATVRGLEDTQYF; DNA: TGCAGTGCTACGGTTCGGGGGCTGGAAGATACGCAGTATTTT
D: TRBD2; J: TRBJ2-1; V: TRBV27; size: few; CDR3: CASMGGGYNEQFF; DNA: TGTGCCAGCATGGGGGGGGGATACAATGAGCAGTTCTTC
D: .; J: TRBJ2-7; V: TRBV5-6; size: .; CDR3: CASSFLGTGSYEQYF; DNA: TGTGCCAGCAGCTTCCTCGGGACGGGCTCCTACGAGCAGTACTTC
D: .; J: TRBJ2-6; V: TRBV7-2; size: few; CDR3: CASSLGPMAGANVLTF; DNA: TGTGCCAGCAGCTTAGGTCCCATGGCTGGGGCCAACGTCCTGACTTTC
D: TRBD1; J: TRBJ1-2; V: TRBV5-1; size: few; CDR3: CASSPQGLNGYTF; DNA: TGCGCCAGCAGCCCACAGGGGCTGAATGGCTACACCTTC
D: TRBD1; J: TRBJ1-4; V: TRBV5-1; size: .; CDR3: CASSGHRGTNEKLFF; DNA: TGCGCCAGCAGCGGCCACAGGGGGACTAATGAAAAACTGTTTTTT
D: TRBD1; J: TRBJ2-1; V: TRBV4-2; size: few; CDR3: CASSRQGWIGNEQFF; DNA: TGTGCCAGCAGCCGACAGGGCTGGATCGGCAATGAGCAGTTCTTC
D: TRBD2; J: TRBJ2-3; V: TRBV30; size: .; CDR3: CAWSRGLAGGTDTQYF; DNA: TGTGCCTGGAGTCGAGGACTAGCGGGGGGCACAGATACGCAGTATTTT
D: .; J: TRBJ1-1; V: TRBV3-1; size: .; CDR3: CASSQEGALWDTEAFF; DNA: TGTGCCAGCAGCCAAGAAGGGGCGCTATGGGACACTGAAGCTTTCTTT
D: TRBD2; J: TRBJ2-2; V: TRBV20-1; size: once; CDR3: CSAPLGGGGTGELFF; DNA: TGCAGTGCCCCCCTGGGTGGGGGGGGAACCGGGGAGCTGTTTTTT
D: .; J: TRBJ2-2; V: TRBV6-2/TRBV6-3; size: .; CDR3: CATKKGANTGELFF; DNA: TGTGCCACCAAAAAGGGCGCGAACACCGGGGAGCTGTTTTTT
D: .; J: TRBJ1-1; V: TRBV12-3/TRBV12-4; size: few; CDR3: CASSSIGTEAFF; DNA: TGTGCCAGCAGTTCCATTGGCACTGAAGCTTTCTTT
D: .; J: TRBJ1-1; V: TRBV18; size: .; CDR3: CASSPRTQGHTEAFF; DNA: TGTGCCAGCTCACCACGAACACAGGGACACACTGAAGCTTTCTTT
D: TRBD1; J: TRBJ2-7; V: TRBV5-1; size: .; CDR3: CASQPDRGYEQYF; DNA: TGCGCCAGTCAGCCGGACAGGGGATACGAGCAGTACTTC
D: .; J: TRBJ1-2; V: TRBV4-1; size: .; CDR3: CASTLRAPGNGYTF; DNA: TGCGCCAGCACCCTCAGGGCACCTGGGAATGGCTACACCTTC
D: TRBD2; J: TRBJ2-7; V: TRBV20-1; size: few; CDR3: CSATRGPSGTYEQYF; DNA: TGCAGTGCCACAAGGGGTCCTAGCGGGACCTACGAGCAGTACTTC
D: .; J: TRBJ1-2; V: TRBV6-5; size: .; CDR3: CASSYSAGTNYGYTF; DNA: TGTGCCAGCAGTTACTCGGCAGGCACTAACTATGGCTACACCTTC
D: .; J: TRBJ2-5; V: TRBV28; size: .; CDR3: CASSQQGFQETQYF; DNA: TGTGCCAGCAGTCAACAGGGATTCCAAGAGACCCAGTACTTC
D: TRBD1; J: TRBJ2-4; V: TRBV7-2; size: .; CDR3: CASSSTGFAIQYF; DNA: TGTGCCAGCAGCTCGACAGGGTTTGCCATTCAGTACTTC
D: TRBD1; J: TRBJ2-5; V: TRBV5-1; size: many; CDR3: CASSFGTGGQETQYF; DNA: TGCGCCAGCAGCTTTGGGACAGGGGGCCAAGAGACCCAGTACTTC
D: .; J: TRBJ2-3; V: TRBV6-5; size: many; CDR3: CASSASFADTQYF; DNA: TGTGCCAGCAGTGCCTCGTTTGCAGATACGCAGTATTTT
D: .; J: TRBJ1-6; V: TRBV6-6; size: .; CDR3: CASGPDSKNSPLHF; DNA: TGTGCCAGCGGCCCCGACAGCAAAAATTCACCCCTCCACTTT
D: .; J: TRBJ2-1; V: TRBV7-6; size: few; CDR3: CASSFGGPQNEQFF; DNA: TGTGCCAGCAGCTTCGGGGGGCCCCAGAATGAGCAGTTCTTC
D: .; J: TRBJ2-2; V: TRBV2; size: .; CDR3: CASENPGAGTGELFF; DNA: TGTGCCAGCGAGAATCCGGGGGCGGGGACCGGGGAGCTGTTTTTT
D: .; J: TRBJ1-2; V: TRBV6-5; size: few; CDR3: CASSYGGLFYGYTF; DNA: TGTGCCAGCAGTTATGGGGGGCTATTCTATGGCTACACCTTC
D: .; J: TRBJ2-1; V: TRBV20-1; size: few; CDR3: CSANPPERISYNEQFF; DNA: TGCAGTGCTAATCCCCCAGAGCGAATCTCCTACAATGAGCAGTTCTTC
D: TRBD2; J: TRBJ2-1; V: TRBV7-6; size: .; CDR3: CASSFSGGGPSNEQFF; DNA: TGTGCCAGCAGCTTTAGCGGGGGGGGGCCTTCCAATGAGCAGTTCTTC
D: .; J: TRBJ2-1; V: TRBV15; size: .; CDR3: CATSLGYNEQFF; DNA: TGTGCCACCAGCTTGGGGTACAATGAGCAGTTCTTC
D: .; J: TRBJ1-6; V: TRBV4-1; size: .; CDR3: CASSQWDVKFNSPLHF; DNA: TGCGCCAGCAGCCAATGGGACGTTAAATTCAATTCACCCCTCCACTTT
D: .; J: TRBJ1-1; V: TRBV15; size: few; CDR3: CATSRVVRRDTEAFF; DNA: TGTGCCACCAGCAGAGTTGTCAGAAGGGACACTGAAGCTTTCTTT
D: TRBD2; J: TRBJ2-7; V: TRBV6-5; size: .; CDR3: CASSSPSAGDYEQYF; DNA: TGTGCCAGCAGTTCTCCCTCGGCGGGGGACTACGAGCAGTACTTC
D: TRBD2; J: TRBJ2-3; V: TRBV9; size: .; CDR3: CASSVDRGRTSGGSTDTQYF; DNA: TGTGCCAGCAGCGTCGACCGCGGGAGGACTAGCGGGGGGAGCACAGATACGCAGTATTTT
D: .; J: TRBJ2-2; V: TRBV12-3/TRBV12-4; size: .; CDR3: CAGSDTANTGELFF; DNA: TGTGCCGGTTCGGACACCGCGAACACCGGGGAGCTGTTTTTT
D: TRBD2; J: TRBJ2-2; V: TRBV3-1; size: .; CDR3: CASSHTTRGGENTGELFF; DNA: TGTGCCAGCAGCCATACGACCCGGGGGGGGGAGAACACCGGGGAGCTGTTTTTT
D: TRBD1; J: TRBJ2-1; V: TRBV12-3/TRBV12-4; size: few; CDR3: CASSLGTGEGNEQFF; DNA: TGTGCCAGCAGTTTAGGGACAGGGGAAGGCAATGAGCAGTTCTTC
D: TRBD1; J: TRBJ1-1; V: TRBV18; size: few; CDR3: CASSPIRGLVNTEAFF; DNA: TGTGCCAGCTCTCCTATCAGGGGGCTGGTGAACACTGAAGCTTTCTTT